The sequence of this T cell receptor (beta chain) was determined in a study of control samples from healthy donors and cancer patients. The assay was immunoSEQ multiplex PCR, and TCRdb's table has in-frame clones only and misses some. The sample includes under 450,000 clones, more than 80% of them seen just once. Germline CDR1 KGHSH, CDR2 LQKENI. After removal of 3 bases from V and 4 bases from J, the junction contained 8 bases not matched to a gene. The CDR3 has 15 residues. The TCR was taken from a man in his forties with head and neck cancer. Sequenced sample: PBMCs. The J gene is TRBJ1-1, the V gene TRBV18, with 7 bases aligning to TRBD1. In nucleotides, the CDR3 is TGTGCCAGCTCACCTCCGACAGGGTTTGGCACTGAAGCTTTCTTT. This sequence encodes CASSPPTGFGTEAFF.